A selection of T cell receptor beta chains follows, all from one sample in a study of blood T cell repertoires in COVID-19. Generated by immunoSEQ multiplex PCR, the TCRdb table keeps only in-frame clones and is missing some. Seen here are 150,000 to 200,000 clones, around 74% observed once, and the top ten hold around 2.8%. Input material: peripheral blood. All receptors come from a man between 65 and 79 years old with acute or convalescent COVID-19. The CDR3 runs from the conserved cysteine through the conserved F or W. D genes are given only for firm matches. Some rows mark clone size as missing; the rest say once, few, many or name a class of expanded clone.

size: .; D: TRBD2; J: TRBJ2-1; V: TRBV6-1; CDR3: CASSEAVPGLAALSSYNEQFF; DNA: TGTGCCAGCAGTGAAGCGGTACCGGGACTAGCGGCATTGAGCTCCTACAATGAGCAGTTCTTC
size: .; D: TRBD2; J: TRBJ2-5; V: TRBV6-5; CDR3: CASSSGTSGGLETQYF; DNA: TGTGCCAGCAGTTCCGGGACTAGCGGGGGGTTGGAGACCCAGTACTTC
size: .; D: .; J: TRBJ2-3; V: TRBV6-5; CDR3: CASRPSRNTDTQYF; DNA: TGTGCCAGCAGACCTAGCAGAAACACAGATACGCAGTATTTT
size: .; D: TRBD1; J: TRBJ1-1; V: TRBV27; CDR3: CASSSYQQGGDTEAFF; DNA: TGTGCCAGCAGTAGTTATCAACAGGGGGGGGACACTGAAGCTTTCTTT
size: .; D: TRBD1; J: TRBJ1-5; V: TRBV12-5; CDR3: CASGLLTGATYNQPQHF; DNA: TGTGCTAGTGGTTTGCTGACAGGGGCGACCTACAATCAGCCCCAGCATTTT
size: .; D: TRBD1; J: TRBJ1-2; V: TRBV19; CDR3: CASTTGTGSYGYTF; DNA: TGTGCCAGTACCACCGGGACAGGGAGCTATGGCTACACCTTC
size: .; D: .; J: TRBJ1-1; V: TRBV7-8; CDR3: CASSLVVGSSPSTEAFF; DNA: TGTGCCAGCAGCTTAGTGGTTGGGAGCAGTCCAAGCACTGAAGCTTTCTTT
size: .; D: TRBD2; J: TRBJ2-4; V: TRBV6-2/TRBV6-3; CDR3: CASSYSISVRGILAKNIQYF; DNA: TGTGCCAGCAGTTACTCTATTTCTGTGCGGGGGATACTAGCCAAAAACATTCAGTACTTC
size: .; D: TRBD1; J: TRBJ1-4; V: TRBV5-8; CDR3: CASSSGQLNEKLFF; DNA: TGTGCCAGCAGCTCGGGACAGCTCAATGAAAAACTGTTTTTT
size: once; D: .; J: TRBJ2-7; V: TRBV20-1; CDR3: CSASNRASYEQYF; DNA: TGCAGTGCTAGTAACAGGGCCAGCTACGAGCAGTACTTC
size: .; D: .; J: TRBJ1-2; V: TRBV6-6; CDR3: CASSYGGNPRGYTF; DNA: TGTGCCAGCAGTTACGGGGGGAACCCTAGGGGCTACACCTTC
size: .; D: .; J: TRBJ1-1; V: TRBV4-1; CDR3: CASSQRRGTEAFF; DNA: TGCGCCAGCAGCCAGAGAAGGGGCACTGAAGCTTTCTTT
size: .; D: TRBD1; J: TRBJ2-2; V: TRBV19; CDR3: CASTPTGQSGELFF; DNA: TGTGCCAGTACCCCGACAGGGCAATCCGGGGAGCTGTTTTTT
size: .; D: TRBD1; J: TRBJ1-1; V: TRBV5-1; CDR3: CASSSRQGKNTEAFF; DNA: TGCGCCAGCAGCTCCCGACAGGGAAAGAACACTGAAGCTTTCTTT
size: few; D: .; J: TRBJ1-1; V: TRBV5-8; CDR3: CASSQPTGQMNTEAFF; DNA: TGTGCCAGCAGCCAACCGACAGGACAAATGAACACTGAAGCTTTCTTT
size: .; D: TRBD1; J: TRBJ1-3; V: TRBV6-5; CDR3: CASSLLDRRNTIYF; DNA: TGTGCCAGCAGTCTCCTGGACAGGAGAAACACCATATATTTT
size: .; D: .; J: TRBJ1-5; V: TRBV24-1; CDR3: CATSRPGAAQPQHF; DNA: TGTGCCACCAGTAGACCAGGGGCGGCTCAGCCCCAGCATTTT